What follows are 25 T cell receptor beta chains derived from one specimen sequenced in a study of T-cell memory formation after mild COVID-19. TCRdb used MiXCR to reprocess the 5' RACE reads, holding one entry per CDR3 protein. The repertoire holds about 27,000 distinct CDR3 sequences, with more than 15% as singletons. What was sequenced was PBMCs or a T cell subset sorted from them (not recorded which). These receptors were taken from an adult who had mild COVID-19 (a few samples of this study predate the infection). Cell type and time point are not known.

The V gene is TRBV11-3, the J gene TRBJ2-3; perhaps TRBD2 as D (5 bases). The CDR3 covers 16 residues. Between the trimmed V and J ends, which lost 5 bases and 4 bases, there was a span of 19 bases. Germline values: CDR1 SGHNT, CDR2 YENEEA. The CDR3 DNA is TGTGCCAGCAGCCCGTGGGGAGACCCCAGAGCAGATACGCAGTATTTT. Protein product: CASSPWGDPRADTQYF.

The gene calls are TRBV20-1 and TRBJ1-2, with 9 positions matching TRBD1. V was pared by 5 bases and J by 4 bases, with 5 bases of the junction left unmatched. Germline lookup yields CDR1 DFQATT and CDR2 SNEGSKA (reference sequence). This CDR3 contains 13 residues. The CDR3 nucleotides read TGCAGTGCTTATACAGGGGGCCTCTATGGCTACACCTTC. Translated: CSAYTGGLYGYTF.

This clonotype appeared many times. The chain recombines TRBV19 with TRBJ1-5, with 9 positions matching TRBD1. CDR3 length: 15 residues. V shed 6 bases and J 4 bases; nucleotides not matched to a gene: 7. Germline values: CDR1 LNHDA, CDR2 SQIVND (reference sequence). The CDR3 is CASRRTGGPNQPQHF. Written as DNA, the CDR3 is TGTGCCAGTAGGCGTACAGGGGGCCCGAATCAGCCCCAGCATTTT.

At least ten counts were recorded for this clonotype. J is TRBJ2-3 and V is TRBV5-1; tentatively, D is TRBD1 (6 bases). Germline values: CDR1 SGHRS, CDR2 YFSETQ. The germline V and J ends were trimmed by 7 bases and 1 base, with 13 bases remaining between them. The CDR3 loop spans 14 amino acids. The CDR3 nucleotides read TGCGCCAGCGAGCAGGGGTACGGCACAGATACGCAGTATTTT. As protein: CASEQGYGTDTQYF.

This clonotype was seen many times. Written as DNA, the CDR3 is TGTGCCACCAGTGATCCCACGGGCCGGACTAGTCTGACTGAGCAGTTCTTC. Translation: CATSDPTGRTSLTEQFF. J is TRBJ2-1 and V is TRBV24-1, with 7 positions matching TRBD2. Germline V gene data show CDR1 as KGHDR and CDR2 as SFDVKD. The CDR3 has 17 residues. Unmatched junction bases numbered 16, after V lost 3 bases and J lost 9 bases.

This chain uses TRBV11-2 with TRBJ2-5; 11 bases agree with TRBD2. Trimming took 6 bases from V and 1 from J; bases not matched to a gene: 7. The CDR3 runs 16 residues. Germline values: CDR1 SGHAT, CDR2 FQNNGV. CDR3 nucleotide sequence: TGTGCCAGCAGTTTACCGGGACTAGCGGTCCAAGAGACCCAGTACTTC. Protein product: CASSLPGLAVQETQYF.

The rearrangement joins TRBV6-4 to TRBJ2-1, with D possibly being TRBD1 (8 bases). This CDR3 spans 14 amino acids. V gave up 4 bases and J gave up 8 bases, with 15 bases separating them. Germline lookup yields CDR1 MRHNA and CDR2 SNTAGT. CDR3 coding DNA: TGTGCCAGCAGTGCGTCACAGGGGGGGGATGAGCAGTTCTTC. Its protein product is CASSASQGGDEQFF.

This clonotype was detected ten times or more. This sequence joins TRBV10-3 and TRBJ2-2; D possibly corresponds to TRBD2 (6 bases). This CDR3 has 13 amino acids. Trimming removed 9 bases at V and 3 bases at J, with 11 bases between. Germline values: CDR1 ENHRY, CDR2 SYGVKD. CDR3 coding DNA: TGTGCCATTTCGAGGAGGGACACCGGGGAGCTGTTTTTT. This translates into CAISRRDTGELFF.

Ten or more counts support this clonotype. The chain uses TRBV20-1 and TRBJ2-2, with D maybe TRBD1 (6 bases). V was cut by 6 bases and J by 5 bases, with 13 bases left in between. This CDR3 comprises 13 residues. The germline CDR1 and CDR2 sequences are DFQATT and SNEGSKA (reference sequence). CDR3 in amino acids: CSASYQGTGELFF. CDR3 bases: TGCAGTGCCTCCTATCAGGGGACCGGGGAGCTGTTTTTT.

This clonotype turned up a few times. V and J are TRBV24-1 and TRBJ2-1; D is ambiguous. The CDR3 spans 13 residues. Germline-derived CDR1 and CDR2 are KGHDR and SFDVKD. Trimming took off 6 bases at V and 0 bases at J, with 5 bases between the two ends. The CDR3 region has the DNA TGTGCCACCAGTTGGAGCTCCTACAATGAGCAGTTCTTC. It translates to CATSWSSYNEQFF.

By sample fraction, this clonotype is medium-sized (0.01 to 0.1%). This chain uses TRBV5-1 with TRBJ2-3; D not resolved. Trimming pared 4 bases from V and 5 bases from J, leaving 8 bases between. CDR3 length equals 12 residues. The V gene's germline CDR1 is SGHRS and CDR2 YFSETQ. This CDR3 reads CASSTREDTQYF. The CDR3, as DNA: TGCGCCAGCAGCACCAGAGAAGATACGCAGTATTTT.

The chain combines TRBV28 with TRBJ2-1, with 8 nucleotides matching TRBD2. This CDR3 comprises 14 residues. CDR1 and CDR2 (germline): MDHEN, SYDVKM. Trimming took 10 bases from V and 0 from J; bases not matched to a gene: 5. CDR3 in DNA: TGTGCCATTTTGACTAGCGACTCCTACAATGAGCAGTTCTTC. It yields the protein CAILTSDSYNEQFF.

This clonotype has at least ten counts. The genes are TRBV7-9 and TRBJ2-1; TRBD2 agrees at 10 bases. CDR1 and CDR2 from the germline V gene are SEHNR and FQNEAQ (reference sequence). V lost 5 bases, J lost 4 bases, and 5 bases stayed unmatched. The CDR3 loop spans 15 amino acids. The chain's CDR3 is CASSITSGAYNEQFF. CDR3 DNA sequence: TGTGCCAGCAGCATTACTAGCGGGGCATACAATGAGCAGTTCTTC.

This clonotype was found many times. V usage is TRBV24-1 and J usage is TRBJ2-1; TRBD2 agrees at 12 bases. Germline V lookup: CDR1 KGHDR, CDR2 SFDVKD. The CDR3 runs 16 residues. V dropped 4 bases and J dropped 6; count of bases not matched to a gene: 6. The CDR3 protein is CATSEYATSGGNEQFF. CDR3 nucleotides: TGTGCCACCAGTGAATATGCGACTAGCGGGGGCAATGAGCAGTTCTTC.

This clonotype was observed a few times. V and J are TRBV2 and TRBJ1-2; 8 positions match TRBD1. V trimming: 5 bases; J trimming: 6 bases; junction bases outside the gene matches: 11. Germline CDR1 is SNHLY and CDR2 is FYNNEI. This CDR3 has 15 residues. CDR3 DNA: TGTGCCAGCAGTCGAGGACAGGGTCTATTTGATGGCTACACCTTC. Its protein is CASSRGQGLFDGYTF.

This clonotype has at least ten counts. This sequence joins TRBV6-2 or TRBV6-3 and TRBJ1-1, with D tentatively TRBD1 (5 bases). Trimming shortened V by 3 bases and J by 4 bases, and 12 bases separated the two germline ends. Germline CDR1 and CDR2: MNHEY and SVGEGT. The CDR3 has 14 amino acids. CDR3 sequence (DNA): TGTGCCAGCAGTTATATGGGGGTTCTCACTGAAGCTTTCTTT. Residues: CASSYMGVLTEAFF.

This clonotype was seen many times. The V call is TRBV7-2, the J call TRBJ2-3, with D perhaps being TRBD1 or TRBD2 (5 bases each). Germline V gene lookup returns CDR1 SGHTA and CDR2 FQGNSA. The CDR3 runs 17 residues. Trimming stripped 1 base from V and 7 bases from J, with 21 bases between. CDR3 bases: TGTGCCAGCAGCTTAGACCCGGTTGGGACCCCTTCGAATACGCAGTATTTT. This sequence encodes CASSLDPVGTPSNTQYF. The whole variable domain, filled in from reference TRBV7-2 and TRBJ2-3, reads GAGVSQSPSNKVTEKGKDVELRCDPISGHTALYWYRQSLGQGLEFLIYFQGNSAPDKSGLPSDRFSAERTGGSVSTLTIQRTQQEDSAVYLCASSLDPVGTPSNTQYFGPGTRLTVL.

The chain couples TRBV30 to TRBJ1-5; possible D gene TRBD1, 5 bases. Per the germline V gene, CDR1 is GTSNPN and CDR2 is SVGIG (reference sequence). Trimming pared 0 bases from V and 0 bases from J, leaving 12 bases between. This CDR3 has 16 residues. CDR3 bases: TGTGCCTGGAGTGTAGGGGCAGGATATAGCAATCAGCCCCAGCATTTT. It yields the protein CAWSVGAGYSNQPQHF. The whole variable domain, filled in from reference TRBV30 and TRBJ1-5, reads SQTIHQWPATLVQPVGSPLSLECTVEGTSNPNLYWYRQAAGRGLQLLFYSVGIGQISSEVPQNLSASRPQDRQFILSSKKLLLSDSGFYLCAWSVGAGYSNQPQHFGDGTRLSIL.

This clonotype was observed many times. This chain connects TRBV7-2 to TRBJ2-1, with TRBD2 matching 13 bases. The V gene's germline CDR1 is SGHTA and CDR2 FQGNSA. CDR3 length: 13 residues. The V and J ends lost 5 bases and 12 bases, in that order; junction bases with no gene match: 4. CDR3 sequence (DNA): TGTGCCAGCAGCACGGGACTAGCGGGATGGCAGTTCTTC. It translates to CASSTGLAGWQFF.

Ten or more counts support this clonotype. The CDR3 DNA reads TGCAGCGTTTCGGACAGGCTCGGACAGCCGTACTTC. As protein: CSVSDRLGQPYF. V is TRBV29-1 and J is TRBJ2-7; TRBD1 agrees at 7 bases. The CDR3 is 12 amino acids. J gave up 12 bases and V 5 bases, and 13 bases lay outside the gene matches. Per the germline V gene, CDR1 is SQVTM and CDR2 is ANQGSEA.

This clonotype was picked up many times. This rearrangement joins TRBV5-1 to TRBJ2-4; D is perhaps TRBD2 (7 bases). The V gene lost 4 bases and the J gene lost 5 bases, with 22 bases spanning the gap. The germline V gene has CDR1 SGHRS and CDR2 YFSETQ. The CDR3 consists of 17 residues. CDR3 region: CASSLRGAGSSQNIQYF. The CDR3 coding sequence is TGCGCCAGCAGCCTACGGGGGGCAGGGTCTAGTCAAAACATTCAGTACTTC.

The J gene is TRBJ2-6, the V gene TRBV19; D remains ambiguous. V lost 4 bases, J lost 1 base, and 5 bases lay in between. Germline lookup yields CDR1 LNHDA and CDR2 SQIVND (reference sequence). This CDR3 spans 14 amino acids. The CDR3 DNA reads as TGTGCCAGTAGTACATTATCTGGGGCCAACGTCCTGACTTTC. The encoded protein is CASSTLSGANVLTF.

This clonotype was observed many times. The CDR3 nucleotides are TGTGCCAGCAGTTTCCAGGGAGGGTCCTACGAGCAGTACTTC. Its protein is CASSFQGGSYEQYF. The chain recombines TRBV28 with TRBJ2-7; TRBD2 agrees at 7 bases. The CDR3 spans 14 residues. V was clipped by 3 bases and J by 1 base; unmatched bases: 3. Looked up from germline, CDR1 is MDHEN and CDR2 is SYDVKM.

Ten or more counts support this clonotype. The chain is built from TRBV29-1 and TRBJ1-5; perhaps TRBD1 as D (6 bases). Germline-derived CDR1 and CDR2 are SQVTM and ANQGSEA. The ends were cut back, 4 bases at V and 4 bases at J, with 11 bases in the middle. The CDR3 extends over 13 amino acids. CDR3: CSVAWGPNQPQHF. The CDR3 DNA sequence: TGCAGCGTTGCGTGGGGGCCTAATCAGCCCCAGCATTTT.

There are many counts of this clonotype. The genes are TRBV7-2 and TRBJ2-7; TRBD1 matches at 12 bases. J lost 5 bases, V lost 3 bases, and 17 bases had no gene match. The germline V gene encodes CDR1 SGHTA and CDR2 FQGNSA. This CDR3 is built from 19 residues. CDR3 sequence: CASSLAGTGGAKSQNEQYF. The CDR3 nucleotides are TGTGCCAGCAGCTTGGCCGGGACAGGGGGCGCAAAGTCCCAGAACGAGCAGTACTTC.